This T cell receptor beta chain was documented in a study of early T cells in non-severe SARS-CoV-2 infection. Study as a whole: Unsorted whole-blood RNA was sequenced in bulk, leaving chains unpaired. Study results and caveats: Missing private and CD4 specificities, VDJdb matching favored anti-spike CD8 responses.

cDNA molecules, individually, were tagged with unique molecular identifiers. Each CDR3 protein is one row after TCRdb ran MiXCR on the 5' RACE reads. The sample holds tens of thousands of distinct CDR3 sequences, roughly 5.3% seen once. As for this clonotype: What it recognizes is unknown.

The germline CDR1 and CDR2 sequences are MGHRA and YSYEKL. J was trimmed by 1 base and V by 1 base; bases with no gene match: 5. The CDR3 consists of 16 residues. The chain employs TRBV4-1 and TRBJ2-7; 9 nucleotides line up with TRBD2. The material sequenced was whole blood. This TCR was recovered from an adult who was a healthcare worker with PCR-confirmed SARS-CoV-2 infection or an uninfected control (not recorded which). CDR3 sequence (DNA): TGCGCCAGCAGCCAAGCCTGGACTAGCGCTTCCTACGAGCAGTACTTC. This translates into CASSQAWTSASYEQYF.